This entry describes one T cell receptor (beta chain). Its target is not known. The data belong to a study of shared clonotypes between healthy human individuals. As for the study in general: Each donor contributed plates that comprised three CD4 naive, three CD4 memory, two CD8 naive and one CD8 memory.

Study-level findings and limits: Sorted-subset sequencing was shown by rarefaction to be incomplete despite large depth.

Both subsets, CD45RA+ naive and CD45RA-negative memory, were split from the CD4+ cells. Per germline, CDR1 SEHNR and CDR2 FQNEAQ (reference sequence). Trimming pared 6 bases from V and 8 bases from J, leaving 22 bases between. This CDR3 has 15 amino acids. The authors' processing: Junction-only sequences produced by ImmunoSEQ had no quality scores, so filtering differed. Sequencing was performed with immunoSEQ multiplex PCR; in TCRdb, only in-frame clones are kept and a portion is missing. That table furnishes V, J and clone size, whereas the DNA furnished D and trimming. The data contain roughly 220,000 clones, 65% of them singletons.

Material for sequencing was memory CD4+ T cells sorted from blood. As for subset: CD45RA-negative fraction. This receptor was taken from a young man in good health. V usage is TRBV7-9 and J usage is TRBJ1-2, with D perhaps TRBD1 (6 bases). CDR3 residues: CASSFADRWERGYTF. The DNA of the CDR3 is TGTGCCAGCAGTTTTGCCGACAGGTGGGAAAGAGGCTACACCTTC.